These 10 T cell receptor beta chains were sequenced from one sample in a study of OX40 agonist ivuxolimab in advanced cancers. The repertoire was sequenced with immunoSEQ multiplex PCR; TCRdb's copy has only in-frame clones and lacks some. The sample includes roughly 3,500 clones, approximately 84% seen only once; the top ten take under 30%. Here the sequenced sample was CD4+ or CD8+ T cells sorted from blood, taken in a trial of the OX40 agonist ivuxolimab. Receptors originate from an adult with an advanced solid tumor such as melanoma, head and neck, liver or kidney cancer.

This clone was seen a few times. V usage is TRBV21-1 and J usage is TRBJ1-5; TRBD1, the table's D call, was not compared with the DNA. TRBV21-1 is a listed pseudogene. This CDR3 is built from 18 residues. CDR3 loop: CASSKTLGGTGNDQPQHF. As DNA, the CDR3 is TGTGCCAGCAGCAAAACTCTAGGGGGAACAGGGAACGATCAGCCCCAGCATTTT.

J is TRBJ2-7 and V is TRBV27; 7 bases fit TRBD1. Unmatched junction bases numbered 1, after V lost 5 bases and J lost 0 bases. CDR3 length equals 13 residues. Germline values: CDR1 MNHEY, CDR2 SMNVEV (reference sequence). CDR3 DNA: TGTGCCAGCAGTCGGGACAGCTCCTACGAGCAGTACTTC. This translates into CASSRDSSYEQYF.

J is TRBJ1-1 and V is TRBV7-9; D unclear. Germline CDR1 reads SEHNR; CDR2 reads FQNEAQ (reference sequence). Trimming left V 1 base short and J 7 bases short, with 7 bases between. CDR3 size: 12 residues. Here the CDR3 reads CASSLESFEAFF. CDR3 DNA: TGTGCCAGCAGCTTAGAGAGCTTTGAAGCTTTCTTT. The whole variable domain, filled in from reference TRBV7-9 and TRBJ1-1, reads DTGVSQNPRHKITKRGQNVTFRCDPISEHNRLYWYRQTLGQGPEFLTYFQNEAQLEKSRLLSDRFSAERPKGSFSTLEIQRTEQGDSAMYLCASSLESFEAFFGQGTRLTVV.

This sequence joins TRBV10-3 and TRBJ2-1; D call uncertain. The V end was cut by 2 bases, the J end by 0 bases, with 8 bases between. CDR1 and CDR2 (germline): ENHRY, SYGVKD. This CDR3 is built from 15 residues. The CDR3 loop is CAISERQSSYNEQFF. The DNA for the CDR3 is TGTGCCATCAGTGAGCGGCAGAGCTCCTACAATGAGCAGTTCTTC.

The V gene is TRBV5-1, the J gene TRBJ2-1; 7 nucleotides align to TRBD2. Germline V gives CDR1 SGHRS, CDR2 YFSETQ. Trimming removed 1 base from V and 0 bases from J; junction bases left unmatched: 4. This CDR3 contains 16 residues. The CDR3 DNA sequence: TGCGCCAGCAGCTTGCGGCCTAGCGGCTCCTACAATGAGCAGTTCTTC. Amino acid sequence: CASSLRPSGSYNEQFF.

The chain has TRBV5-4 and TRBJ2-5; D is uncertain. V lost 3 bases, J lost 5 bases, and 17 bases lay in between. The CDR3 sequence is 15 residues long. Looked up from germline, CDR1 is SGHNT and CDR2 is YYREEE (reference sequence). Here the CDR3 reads CASSSNTRFVETQYF. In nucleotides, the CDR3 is TGTGCCAGCAGCTCCAACACCCGGTTCGTGGAGACCCAGTACTTC.

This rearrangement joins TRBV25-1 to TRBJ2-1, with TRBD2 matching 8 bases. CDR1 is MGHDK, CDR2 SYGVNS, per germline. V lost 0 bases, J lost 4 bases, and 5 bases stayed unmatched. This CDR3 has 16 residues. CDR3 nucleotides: TGTGCCAGCAGTGAATATTTCCAGCGGGGGTACAATGAGCAGTTCTTC. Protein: CASSEYFQRGYNEQFF.

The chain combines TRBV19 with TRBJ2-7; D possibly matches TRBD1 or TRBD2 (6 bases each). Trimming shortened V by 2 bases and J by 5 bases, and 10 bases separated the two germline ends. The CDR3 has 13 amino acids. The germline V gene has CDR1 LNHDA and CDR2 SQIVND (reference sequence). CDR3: CASSIWGADEQYF. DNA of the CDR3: TGTGCCAGTAGTATATGGGGGGCGGACGAGCAGTACTTC.

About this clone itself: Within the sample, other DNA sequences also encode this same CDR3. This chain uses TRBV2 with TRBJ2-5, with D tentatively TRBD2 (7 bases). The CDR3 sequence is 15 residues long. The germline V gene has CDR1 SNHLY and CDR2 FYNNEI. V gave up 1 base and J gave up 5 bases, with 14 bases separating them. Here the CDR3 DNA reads TGTGCCAGCAGTGAAGGGGGAGGGGGATTGGAGACCCAGTACTTC. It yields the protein CASSEGGGGLETQYF.

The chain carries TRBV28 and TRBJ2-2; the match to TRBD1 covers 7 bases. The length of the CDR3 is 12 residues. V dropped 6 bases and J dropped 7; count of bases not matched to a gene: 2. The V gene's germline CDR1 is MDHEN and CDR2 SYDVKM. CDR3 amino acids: CASRRGHGELFF. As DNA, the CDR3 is TGTGCCAGCAGAAGGGGGCACGGGGAGCTGTTTTTT.